A single TCR beta chain is shown here with its context. The protocol was immunoSEQ multiplex PCR, while the TCRdb copy is restricted to in-frame clones and leaves out a portion. The sample yields about 250,000 clones, approximately 89% seen once. This entry comes from a study of blood T cell repertoires in COVID-19. The specimen was peripheral blood. This clonotype originated in a woman under 40 with COVID-19, enrolled during active disease.

This chain's CDR3 is CASSQIDSYNEQFF. The CDR3 DNA follows: TGTGCCAGCAGCCAAATAGACAGTTACAATGAGCAGTTCTTC. The chain carries TRBV14 and TRBJ2-1; D might be TRBD1 (5 bases). Trimming removed 2 bases from V and 4 bases from J, with 9 bases in between. The CDR3 runs to 14 residues. The V gene's germline CDR1 is SGHDN and CDR2 FVKESK.